The text below deals with one T cell receptor (beta chain). In the original workflow: Amplifying reference gene primers gave estimates of nucleated cell counts. Only in-frame clones appear in the TCRdb table, and some are missing; sequencing was by immunoSEQ multiplex PCR. That table is the source of V, J and clone size, and D and trimming were worked out from the DNA. The data show about 170,000 clones, with 70% to 85% seen just once and 6.5% to 7.5% held by the top ten. Enrolled during active infection, Seattle patients were then followed longitudinally. These data originate in a study of blood T cell repertoires in COVID-19. Across the study: The United States, Italy and Spain supplied acute and convalescent COVID-19 samples. From T cells, B-cell-depleted T cells, or PBMCs came the material, which was cDNA or gDNA.

The sequence derives from a man older than 75 with COVID-19, enrolled during active disease. The sequenced sample consisted of peripheral blood.

Here the CDR3 reads CASSFGRGGYEQYF. CDR3 DNA: TGTGCCAGCAGCTTTGGACGGGGGGGCTACGAGCAGTACTTC. The chain has TRBV7-9 and TRBJ2-7; 8 bases map to TRBD2. V shed 3 bases and J 3 bases; nucleotides not matched to a gene: 4. The CDR3 loop spans 14 amino acids. In germline, CDR1 is SEHNR, CDR2 FQNEAQ (reference sequence).